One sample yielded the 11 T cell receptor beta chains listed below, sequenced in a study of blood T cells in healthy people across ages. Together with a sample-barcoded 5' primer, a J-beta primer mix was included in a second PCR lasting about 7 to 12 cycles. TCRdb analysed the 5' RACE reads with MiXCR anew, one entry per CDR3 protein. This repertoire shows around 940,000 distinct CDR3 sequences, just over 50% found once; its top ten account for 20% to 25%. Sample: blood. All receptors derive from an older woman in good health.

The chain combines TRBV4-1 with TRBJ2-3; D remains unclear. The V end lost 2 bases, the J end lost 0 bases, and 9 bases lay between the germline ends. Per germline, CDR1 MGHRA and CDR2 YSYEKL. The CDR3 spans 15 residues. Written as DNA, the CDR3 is TGCGCCAGCAGCCAAAGGGAATCAAGCACAGATACGCAGTATTTT. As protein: CASSQRESSTDTQYF.

The CDR3 region is CSVSGGRVVNTGELFF. CDR3 DNA: TGCAGCGTTTCAGGGGGAAGGGTAGTGAACACCGGGGAGCTGTTTTTT. The gene calls are TRBV29-1 and TRBJ2-2; the match to TRBD1 covers 7 bases. V shed 5 bases, J shed 1 base, and the junction held 10 bases outside the gene matches. Germline assignment: CDR1 SQVTM and CDR2 ANQGSEA. CDR3 length: 16 residues.

CDR3 loop: CAISAGESLQETQYF. The CDR3 DNA sequence: TGTGCCATCAGTGCCGGGGAGTCCCTCCAAGAGACCCAGTACTTC. J is TRBJ2-5 and V is TRBV10-3; possibly TRBD2 for D (5 bases). This CDR3 comprises 15 residues. Trimming took off 4 bases at V and 1 base at J, with 13 bases between the two ends. From germline, CDR1 is ENHRY and CDR2 SYGVKD.

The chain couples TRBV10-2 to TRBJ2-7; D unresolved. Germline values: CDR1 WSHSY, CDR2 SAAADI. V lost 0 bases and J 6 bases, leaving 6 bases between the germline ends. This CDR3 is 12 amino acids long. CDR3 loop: CASSESGREQYF. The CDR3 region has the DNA TGCGCCAGCAGTGAGTCAGGGCGCGAGCAGTACTTC.

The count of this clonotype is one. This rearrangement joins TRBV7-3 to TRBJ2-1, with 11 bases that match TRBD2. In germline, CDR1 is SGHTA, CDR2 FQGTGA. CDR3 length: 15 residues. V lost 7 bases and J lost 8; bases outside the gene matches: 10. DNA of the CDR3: TGTGCCAGCACGATAGCGGGAGGGCCGTTGGATGAGCAGTTCTTC. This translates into CASTIAGGPLDEQFF.

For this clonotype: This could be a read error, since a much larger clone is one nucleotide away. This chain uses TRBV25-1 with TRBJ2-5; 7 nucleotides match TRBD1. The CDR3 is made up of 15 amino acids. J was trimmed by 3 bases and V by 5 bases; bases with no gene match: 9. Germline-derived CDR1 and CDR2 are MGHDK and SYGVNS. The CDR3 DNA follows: TGTGCCAGCAGTACGGCCCGGGACAGAAAAGAGACCCAGTACTTC. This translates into CASSTARDRKETQYF.

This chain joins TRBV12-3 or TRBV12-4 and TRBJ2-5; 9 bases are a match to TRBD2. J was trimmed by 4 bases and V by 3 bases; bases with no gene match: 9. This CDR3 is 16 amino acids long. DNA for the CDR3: TGTGCCAGCAGTTTGGCGGGAGGGCCTTTCCGAGAGACCCAGTACTTC. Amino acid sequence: CASSLAGGPFRETQYF.

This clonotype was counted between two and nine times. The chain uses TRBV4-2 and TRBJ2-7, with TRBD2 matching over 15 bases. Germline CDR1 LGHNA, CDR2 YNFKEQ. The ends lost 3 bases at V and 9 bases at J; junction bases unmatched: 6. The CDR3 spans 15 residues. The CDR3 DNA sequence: TGTGCCAGCAGCCAGACGGGACTAGCGGGAGGTGGGCAGTACTTC. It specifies CASSQTGLAGGGQYF.

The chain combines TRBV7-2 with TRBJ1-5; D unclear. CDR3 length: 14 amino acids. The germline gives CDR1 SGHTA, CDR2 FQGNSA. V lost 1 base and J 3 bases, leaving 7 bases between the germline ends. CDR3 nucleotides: TGTGCCAGCAGCTTAGGGCCCATCAATCAGCCCCAGCATTTT. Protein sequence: CASSLGPINQPQHF.

CDR3: CASSLNTAPYGQYF. DNA for the CDR3: TGTGCCAGCAGTTTAAACACAGCCCCCTACGGGCAGTACTTC. The chain uses TRBV28 and TRBJ2-5; D ambiguous. This CDR3 region has 14 residues. Per the germline V gene, CDR1 is MDHEN and CDR2 is SYDVKM. Trimming cost V 2 bases and J 11 bases, with 18 bases left between them.

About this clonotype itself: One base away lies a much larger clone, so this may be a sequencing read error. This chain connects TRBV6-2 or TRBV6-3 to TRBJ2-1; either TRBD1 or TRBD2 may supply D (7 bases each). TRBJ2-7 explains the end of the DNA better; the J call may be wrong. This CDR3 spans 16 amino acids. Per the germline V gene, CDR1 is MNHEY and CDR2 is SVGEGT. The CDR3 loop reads CASSQRGGGSYNEQYF. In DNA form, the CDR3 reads TGTGCCAGCTCACAGCGGGGAGGGGGCTCCTACAATGAGCAGTACTTC.